This entry concerns a single T cell receptor (beta chain). What it binds is unknown. The CDR3 sequence is 15 residues long. The V and J ends lost 3 bases and 1 base respectively, with 12 bases between them. The data belong to a study of T cell repertoires in cytomegalovirus infection. About the study: CMV epitopes that were recently identified and HLA-C-restricted were used alongside well-studied HLA-B-restricted ones. Public TCR beta signatures marked donors with CMV infection and the matching HLA.

TCRdb redid the calling of the reads with MiXCR, one entry per CDR3 protein. The sample holds some 940,000 distinct CDR3 sequences, around 30% seen once. Findings and caveats of the study: The study found HLA-C-restricted CMV-specific TCR beta clonotypes dominating the ex vivo response.

Specimen: cultured CD8+ T cells from PBMCs, collected from culture after CMV antigen stimulation. The chain recombines TRBV12-3 or TRBV12-4 with TRBJ1-2; D remains ambiguous. The sequence was collected from a human donor in good health (CMV status not recorded). Some clones in this sample may be carry-over from other donors' samples. CDR3: CASSFLSDINYGYTF. The CDR3 nucleotides are TGTGCCAGCAGTTTTCTATCAGACATTAACTATGGCTACACCTTC.